A single sample gave rise to the 18 T cell receptor beta chains below, sequenced in a study of cytomegalovirus exposure and HLA in healthy donors. A multiplex PCR was run with 60 Vbeta primers and 13 Jbeta primers. TCRdb's table, derived via immunoSEQ multiplex PCR, lists solely in-frame clones and lacks some. The data hold about 99,000 clones, with 60% to 80% observed a single time. The sample was PBMCs. These receptors all stem from a man between 60 and 75 years old in good health and CMV-seropositive.

The chain uses TRBV9 and TRBJ2-1, with a possible D match to TRBD2 (6 bases). The CDR3 covers 15 residues. V dropped 0 bases and J dropped 4 bases, with 11 bases sitting between them. CDR1 and CDR2 (germline): SGDLS, YYNGEE. The DNA for the CDR3 is TGTGCCAGCAGCGTAGGGGAGCGGGTTTACAATGAGCAGTTCTTC. This codes for CASSVGERVYNEQFF. The full variable domain, completed using reference TRBV9 and TRBJ2-1, is DSGVTQTPKHLITATGQRVTLRCSPRSGDLSVYWYQQSLDQGLQFLIQYYNGEERAKGNILERFSAQQFPDLHSELNLSSLELGDSALYFCASSVGERVYNEQFFGPGTRLTVL.

J is TRBJ2-7 and V is TRBV5-1; a weak D match, TRBD1 (5 bases). V dropped 4 bases and J dropped 1 base, with 21 bases sitting between them. CDR1 is SGHRS, CDR2 YFSETQ, per germline. The CDR3 runs 17 residues. The CDR3 reads CASSPTIGAGPSYEQYF. The CDR3 nucleotides are TGCGCCAGCAGCCCCACTATAGGGGCAGGACCATCCTACGAGCAGTACTTC.

This clone was observed a few times. V and J are TRBV4-1 and TRBJ1-1; D gene uncertain. V shed 1 base and J shed 6 bases, with 12 bases lying between them. The CDR3 length is 14 residues. Per germline, CDR1 MGHRA and CDR2 YSYEKL. The CDR3 sequence is CASSQGHASAEAFF. CDR3 in DNA: TGCGCCAGCAGCCAAGGGCACGCTTCCGCTGAAGCTTTCTTT.

The genes are TRBV7-2 and TRBJ1-2; TRBD1 agrees at 7 bases. CDR3 length equals 14 residues. Per germline, CDR1 SGHTA and CDR2 FQGNSA. V lost 4 bases to trimming and J lost 4 bases; unmatched junction nucleotides: 6. The CDR3 loop reads CASSSQGSLYGYTF. The CDR3 DNA is TGTGCCAGCAGCTCACAGGGGAGTCTCTATGGCTACACCTTC.

In this sample, this clone turned up once. CDR3: CASSLPAGTRDSNQPQHF. The DNA of the CDR3 is TGTGCCAGCAGCTTACCTGCCGGGACGCGGGATAGCAATCAGCCCCAGCATTTT. This chain joins TRBV7-9 and TRBJ1-5, with D tentatively TRBD1 (5 bases). V lost 2 bases and J lost 0, with 17 bases in between. Germline loops: CDR1 SEHNR, CDR2 FQNEAQ (reference sequence). This CDR3 contains 18 residues. Together with reference TRBV7-9 and TRBJ1-5, the CDR3 gives the full variable domain: DTGVSQNPRHKITKRGQNVTFRCDPISEHNRLYWYRQTLGQGPEFLTYFQNEAQLEKSRLLSDRFSAERPKGSFSTLEIQRTEQGDSAMYLCASSLPAGTRDSNQPQHFGDGTRLSIL.

J is TRBJ2-7 and V is TRBV9, with D tentatively TRBD1 (7 bases). Trimming cost V 3 bases and J 3 bases, with 22 bases left between them. Germline CDR1 and CDR2: SGDLS and YYNGEE. There are 17 residues in the CDR3. The CDR3 sequence: CASSEGGGAGGLYEQYF. CDR3 DNA sequence: TGTGCCAGCAGCGAGGGGGGTGGGGCAGGGGGTCTCTACGAGCAGTACTTC.

This clone occurred once. The rearrangement links TRBV28 to TRBJ2-3; D perhaps matches TRBD1 (6 bases). V lost 3 bases and J 4 bases, leaving 14 bases between the germline ends. The CDR3 covers 15 residues. Germline CDR1 is MDHEN and CDR2 is SYDVKM. In DNA form, the CDR3 reads TGTGCCAGCAGTTTTCTGGCAGGGGTAGCAGATACGCAGTATTTT. This encodes CASSFLAGVADTQYF.

This clone came up once. The V and J genes are TRBV7-3 and TRBJ2-5, with a possible D match to TRBD2 (7 bases). The V end was cut by 5 bases, the J end by 5 bases, with 15 bases between. The germline CDR1 and CDR2 sequences are SGHTA and FQGTGA. The CDR3 runs to 14 residues. The CDR3 is CASSRGARVETQYF. CDR3 bases: TGTGCCAGCAGCCGGGGGGCTCGGGTGGAGACCCAGTACTTC.

The V and J genes are TRBV7-9 and TRBJ1-6, with D possibly matching TRBD1 (6 bases). The length of the CDR3 is 13 residues. Looked up from germline, CDR1 is SEHNR and CDR2 is FQNEAQ (reference sequence). CDR3: CACRGAAHSPLHF. Written as DNA, the CDR3 is TGTGCTTGTCGGGGGGCTGCTCATTCACCCCTCCACTTT.

Here the CDR3 reads CASSLGRGYGYTF. CDR3 sequence (DNA): TGTGCCAGCAGCTTAGGGCGGGGCTATGGCTACACCTTC. This rearrangement joins TRBV7-6 to TRBJ1-2; no reliable D call. V was clipped by 1 base and J by 4 bases, with 7 bases between them. Germline lookup yields CDR1 SGHVS and CDR2 FNYEAQ. The CDR3 has 13 residues.

This chain joins TRBV10-3 and TRBJ1-5, with a weak D call TRBD1 (5 bases). V dropped 7 bases and J dropped 3 bases, with 7 bases sitting between them. Germline V gives CDR1 ENHRY, CDR2 SYGVKD. The CDR3 spans 12 residues. The CDR3 region has the DNA TGTGCCATCAAAGGGGACAATCAGCCCCAGCATTTT. Its protein product is CAIKGDNQPQHF.

A few counts support this clone. The chain uses TRBV21-1 and TRBJ1-4. TRBV21-1 constitutes a pseudogene. The CDR3 is made up of 12 amino acids. The CDR3 region is CASSKRPEKLFF. The CDR3 bases are TGTGCCAGCAGCAAACGTCCTGAAAAACTGTTTTTT.

V gene TRBV5-1 combines with J gene TRBJ2-5; 10 nucleotides agree with TRBD2. The CDR3 loop spans 16 amino acids. V lost 1 base, J lost 4 bases, and 7 bases stayed unmatched. Germline loops: CDR1 SGHRS, CDR2 YFSETQ. The CDR3 coding sequence is TGCGCCAGCAGCTTGAGCGGGGGGGCCGGAGGAGAGACCCAGTACTTC. The encoded protein is CASSLSGGAGGETQYF. Using reference TRBV5-1 and TRBJ2-5 for the parts outside the CDR3, the full variable domain is KAGVTQTPRYLIKTRGQQVTLSCSPISGHRSVSWYQQTPGQGLQFLFEYFSETQRNKGNFPGRFSGRQFSNSRSEMNVSTLELGDSALYLCASSLSGGAGGETQYFGPGTRLLVL.

This chain connects TRBV9 to TRBJ1-1, with D possibly being TRBD1 (5 bases). The CDR3 spans 14 residues. The V gene's germline CDR1 is SGDLS and CDR2 YYNGEE. Trimming left V 0 bases short and J 6 bases short, with 12 bases between. Written as DNA, the CDR3 is TGTGCCAGCAGCGTAGTTGGGGCAGGATCTGAAGCTTTCTTT. Its protein is CASSVVGAGSEAFF.

V gene TRBV25-1 combines with J gene TRBJ2-5; the D gene is possibly TRBD1 (5 bases). This CDR3 comprises 14 residues. With 5 bases removed from V and 1 base from J, the gap between germline ends came to 11 bases. Germline values: CDR1 MGHDK, CDR2 SYGVNS. CDR3 loop: CASSSVTVQETQYF. CDR3 bases: TGTGCCAGCAGTAGTGTGACAGTCCAAGAGACCCAGTACTTC.

The chain is built from TRBV6-5 and TRBJ1-3; tentatively, D is TRBD1 (5 bases). The CDR3 has 15 residues. CDR1 and CDR2 from the germline V gene are MNHEY and SVGAGI. V was pared by 6 bases and J by 0 bases, with 12 bases between. CDR3: CASRRDSNSGNTIYF. The CDR3 DNA sequence: TGTGCCAGCAGGAGGGACTCAAACTCTGGAAACACCATATATTTT.

The chain has TRBV5-1 and TRBJ2-3; D is possibly TRBD1 (5 bases). CDR3 length: 19 residues. Germline values: CDR1 SGHRS, CDR2 YFSETQ. Trimming removed 2 bases from V and 1 base from J, with 23 bases in between. The CDR3 reads CASSFSHFSGARGTDTQYF. The CDR3 DNA reads as TGCGCCAGCAGCTTTTCCCATTTCTCTGGGGCTAGGGGCACAGATACGCAGTATTTT.

As to this clone: The junction and the germline gene differ at one end; a read error may be behind it. The genes are TRBV5-1 and TRBJ2-5, with D unresolved. CDR1 and CDR2 from the germline V gene are SGHRS and YFSETQ. This CDR3 is 16 amino acids long. DNA for the CDR3: TGCGCCAGCAGCTTGGGTCCTAGTGGAAGGCAAGACACCCAGTACTTC. Translated: CASSLGPSGRQDTQYF.